Following are 6 T cell receptor beta chains from one sample sequenced in a study of T cells in Graves' hyperthyroidism and ophthalmopathy (dated by TCRdb to the late 2010s). Libraries came from multiplex PCR. The instrument given in TCRdb is Illumina HiSeq 2000. TCR beta CDR3 regions were amplified from RNA transcripts. The TCR CDR3 was subjected to a first round of RT-PCR using the HTBI primer set and the Qiagen OneStep RT-PCR kit. TCRdb took the public reads, trimmed them with fastp at Q25, ran MiXCR for clone calling and kept in-frame beta chains. Records with the same CDR3 protein are collapsed into one entry carrying the most frequent genes and DNA. The table for this sample lists 410,000 or so distinct CDR3 sequences; about 14% of them were counted only once. The top ten clones comprise over 10% of the sample. The sample was blood. Source of these receptors: a man aged 18 to 30 with Graves' ophthalmopathy.

The table lists this clonotype with a few counts. The CDR3 bases are TGCAGTGCTAAAAATATGGTCACCGGGGAGCTGTTTTTT. Translated, it gives CSAKNMVTGELFF. V and J are TRBV20-1 and TRBJ2-2, with D unresolved. This CDR3 contains 13 residues. The germline V gene encodes CDR1 DFQATT and CDR2 SNEGSKA (reference sequence). V was pared by 4 bases and J by 4 bases, with 10 bases between.

This clonotype occurred many times. The chain carries TRBV28 and TRBJ1-2; D might be TRBD1 (6 bases). V was cut by 6 bases and J by 0 bases, with 14 bases left in between. The CDR3 contains 15 residues. Per the germline V gene, CDR1 is MDHEN and CDR2 is SYDVKM. CDR3 region: CASRSTGTSNYGYTF. The CDR3 bases are TGTGCCAGCAGGTCAACAGGGACCTCTAACTATGGCTACACCTTC.

This clonotype was detected many times. The chain couples TRBV12-3 or TRBV12-4 to TRBJ1-6; D is undetermined. Trimming removed 5 bases from V and 4 bases from J, with 9 bases in between. This CDR3 is built from 14 residues. CDR3 DNA: TGTGCCAGCAGTACGACGGGGTATAATTCACCCCTCCACTTT. Its protein is CASSTTGYNSPLHF.

This clonotype was seen many times. The V call is TRBV20-1, the J call TRBJ1-5, with D unresolved. The CDR3 contains 14 residues. Germline V gene lookup returns CDR1 DFQATT and CDR2 SNEGSKA (reference sequence). V was trimmed by 3 bases and J by 3 bases, leaving 12 bases between them. The CDR3 spells CSARAGGTNQPQHF. CDR3 nucleotides: TGCAGTGCTAGGGCGGGAGGTACCAATCAGCCCCAGCATTTT.

The chain joins TRBV27 to TRBJ1-2; the D gene is possibly TRBD1 (6 bases). Trimming stripped 4 bases from V and 5 bases from J, with 17 bases between. The germline V gene encodes CDR1 MNHEY and CDR2 SMNVEV (reference sequence). The length of the CDR3 is 15 residues. The CDR3 spells CASSSYRQVGYGYTF. The CDR3 nucleotides read TGTGCCAGCAGTTCCTATAGACAGGTGGGGTATGGCTACACCTTC.

In its sample, this clonotype was seen many times. The chain joins TRBV7-9 to TRBJ2-7; the match to TRBD2 covers 12 bases. After removal of 5 bases from V and 3 bases from J, the junction contained 11 bases not matched to a gene. The CDR3 totals 17 residues. Per germline, CDR1 SEHNR and CDR2 FQNEAQ (reference sequence). The chain's CDR3 is CASSPPGGLAGYYEQYF. In nucleotides, the CDR3 is TGTGCCAGCAGCCCACCAGGGGGACTAGCGGGTTACTACGAGCAGTACTTC. Supplemented by reference TRBV7-9 and TRBJ2-7, the full variable domain reads DTGVSQNPRHKITKRGQNVTFRCDPISEHNRLYWYRQTLGQGPEFLTYFQNEAQLEKSRLLSDRFSAERPKGSFSTLEIQRTEQGDSAMYLCASSPPGGLAGYYEQYFGPGTRLTVT.